The TCR beta chain under discussion was sequenced for a study of shared clonotypes between healthy human individuals (dated by TCRdb to 2018 to 2020). Regarding the complete study: Two women and a few men aged 18 to 49 years were included in the cohort. For each donor, CD4 naive and CD4 memory were each run on three plates, CD8 naive on two plates, and CD8 memory on one plate. To estimate repertoire size and how much clonotype sharing occurs between individuals, the study deeply sequenced the blood TCR repertoires of roughly 5 healthy adults. Leukapheresis yielded between about 0.9 and 9.5 billion PBMCs per donor. To increase sequencing depth and limit assay-specific biases, TCR repertoire library preparation and sequencing were carried out by different laboratories using diverse techniques. Results the study describes overall, beyond this receptor: Because the study included only a small number of donors, the genetic and exposure-history diversity represented was limited. Rarefaction of sorted-subset datasets indicated incomplete sequencing despite the large sequencing depth. Sampling was limited to blood, and TCR repertoires in tissue likely differ from TCR repertoires in blood. Pairwise subsampling indicated that sequencing depth was expected to affect the degree of clonotype sharing among donors. Compared with non-shared clonotypes, clonotypes shared by all four sorted-subset donors had higher generation probabilities. Naive subsets generally had larger estimated clonotype richness than memory subsets. When a few donors were compared, the shared fraction of clonotypes was about 5.5% for naive CD4, approximately 3.3% for naive CD8, roughly 2.3% for memory CD4, and less than 0.45% for memory CD8.

TCR CDR3 regions were amplified from genomic DNA by multiplex PCR using the deep immunoSEQ assay. For each cell subset, the extracted genomic DNA was distributed evenly across all wells of several immunoSEQ 96-well plates, and each plate served as one replicate. For sorted subsets, each replicate PCR was loaded with about 0.2 ug genomic DNA, equivalent to 32,000 or so T cell genomes. Purified libraries were measured with a Qubit 3.0 fluorometer, size-checked on a Bioanalyzer 2100, and measured again with the KAPA Library Quantification kit. Every immunoSEQ 96-well plate was sequenced on a dedicated single-read 150-cycle Illumina NextSeq 550 flow cell. As for how the authors treated the data: Because the immunoSEQ output included only junctional sequences and no quality scores, the filtering could not be the same as the filtering used for full-length reads. To assign V/J genes and CDR3, sequences were annotated using PyIR, a Python wrapper for IgBLAST v1.9, with IMGT germline references. Any read was removed if the V/J assignment was weak (E-value above 1e-6), the CDR3 was missing, or the read contained stop codons, out-of-frame junctions, or ambiguous translated residues. V3J clonotypes were defined as sequences sharing an identical inferred V gene, J gene, and CDR3 amino acid sequence. The percentage overlap between two repertoires was calculated by dividing the number of shared unique clonotypes by the size of the smaller repertoire. Three approaches were used to assess repertoire richness: RTK rarefaction, the Chao1 estimator, and Recon v2.1 estimates of unobserved clonotypes. Generation probabilities were computed with OLGA for all TCRbeta clonotypes obtained by the gDNA method from several donors. The table was pulled from immuneACCESS by TCRdb, which kept in-frame rearrangements only. Such tables lose some clones; where checked, under half of the loss comes from unresolved V genes, and the rest has no known cause. V, J and clone size reflect that table, while D and trimming were determined from the DNA. The sample table contains around 300,000 clones; only one count was recorded for roughly 84% of them. The ten largest account for 15% to 20% of the sample.

The CDR3, cysteine through phenylalanine, is 14 amino acids long. Only the CDR3 portion is preserved as DNA: 42 bases, with reading frame beginning at the first base. As encoded in the germline V gene, CDR1 is MNHNS while CDR2 is SASEGT. V and J are truncated by 4 bases and 0 bases respectively, leaving an intervening sequence of 9 bases. As regards this clone: The target of this receptor is not known. The sample holds no much larger clone one base away, and base qualities are not on file.

The donors were healthy, HIV-negative adults who had no recently reported acute infections or vaccinations. Every donor was a Caucasian adult living in Nashville, Tennessee, USA. CD8 memory samples were composed of magnetically selected CD45RO+ cells combined with CCR7-negative CD45RA+ effector memory (TemRA) cells. Blood was collected by leukapheresis, and PBMCs were isolated by Ficoll-Histopaque density gradient centrifugation and then cryopreserved in liquid nitrogen vapor phase. Purity and quantity of every magnetically sorted T cell population were checked by analytical flow cytometry. Genomic DNA was isolated from each sorted fraction and quantified by UV absorbance on a Nanodrop 2000c.

The sequence came from a man between 18 and 35 years old in good health. The sequence is built from TRBV6-1 and TRBJ1-1; a tentative D call is TRBD1 (5 bases match). Sequenced sample: memory CD8+ T cells sorted from blood. What the cell subset or site label conveys for this sample: CD45RO+ cells pooled with CCR7-negative TemRA cells. The CDR3 sequence is CASSADRMNTEAFF. The DNA is TGTGCCAGCAGTGCAGACAGAATGAACACTGAAGCTTTCTTT.